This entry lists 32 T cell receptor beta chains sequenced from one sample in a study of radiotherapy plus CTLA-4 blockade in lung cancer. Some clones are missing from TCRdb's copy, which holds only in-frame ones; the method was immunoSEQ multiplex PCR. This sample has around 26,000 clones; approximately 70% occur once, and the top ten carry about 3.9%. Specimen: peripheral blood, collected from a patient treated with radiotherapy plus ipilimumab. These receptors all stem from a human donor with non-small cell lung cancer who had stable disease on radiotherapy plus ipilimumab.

The CDR3 DNA reads TGTGCCAGCAGCTTATGGGAAGGCGGGAGGACGCGCGAGCAGTACTTC. It translates to CASSLWEGGRTREQYF. V and J are TRBV5-6 and TRBJ2-7, with 8 bases fitting TRBD2. The germline V gene encodes CDR1 SGHDT and CDR2 YYEEEE. The CDR3 extends over 16 amino acids. Losses at the gene ends were 2 bases for V and 6 bases for J; bases not matched to a gene: 13.

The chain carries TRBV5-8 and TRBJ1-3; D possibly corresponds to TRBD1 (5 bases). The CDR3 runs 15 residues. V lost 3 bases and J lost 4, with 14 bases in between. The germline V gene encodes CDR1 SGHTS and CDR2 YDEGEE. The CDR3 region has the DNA TGTGCCAGCAGCTGGGGGGATGCTTTAGGAAACACCATATATTTT. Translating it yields CASSWGDALGNTIYF.

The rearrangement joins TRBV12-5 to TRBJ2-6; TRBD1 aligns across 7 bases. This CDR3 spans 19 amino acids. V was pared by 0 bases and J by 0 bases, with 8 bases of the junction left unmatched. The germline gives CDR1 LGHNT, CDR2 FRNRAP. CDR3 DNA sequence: TGTGCTAGTGGTTTGGTCAGACAGGGATTAACCTCTGGGGCCAACGTCCTGACTTTC. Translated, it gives CASGLVRQGLTSGANVLTF.

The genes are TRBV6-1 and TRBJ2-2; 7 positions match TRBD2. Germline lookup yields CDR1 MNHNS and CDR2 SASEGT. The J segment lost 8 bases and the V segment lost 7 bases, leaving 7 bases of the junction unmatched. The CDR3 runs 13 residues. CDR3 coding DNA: TGTGCCAGCATGGGGGAGGGCCGAGGGGAGCTGTTTTTT. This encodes CASMGEGRGELFF.

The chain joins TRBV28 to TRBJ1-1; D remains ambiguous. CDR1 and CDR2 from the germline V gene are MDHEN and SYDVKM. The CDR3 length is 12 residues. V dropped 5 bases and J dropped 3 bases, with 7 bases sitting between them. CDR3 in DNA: TGTGCCAGCAGTGAACGGCACACTGAAGCTTTCTTT. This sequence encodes CASSERHTEAFF.

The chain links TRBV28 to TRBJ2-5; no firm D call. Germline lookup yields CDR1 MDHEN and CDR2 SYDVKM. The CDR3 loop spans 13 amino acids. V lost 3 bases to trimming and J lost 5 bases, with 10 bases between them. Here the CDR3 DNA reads TGTGCCAGCAGTTTTGCTGGAGCGGAGACCCAGTACTTC. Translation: CASSFAGAETQYF.

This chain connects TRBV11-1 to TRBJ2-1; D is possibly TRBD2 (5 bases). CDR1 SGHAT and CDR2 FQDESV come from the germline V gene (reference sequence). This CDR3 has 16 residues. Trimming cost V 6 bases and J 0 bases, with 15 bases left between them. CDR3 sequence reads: CASSLQRRNSYNEQFF. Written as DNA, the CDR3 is TGTGCCAGCAGTTTGCAAAGGAGGAACTCCTACAATGAGCAGTTCTTC. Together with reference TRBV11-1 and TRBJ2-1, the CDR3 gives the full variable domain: EAEVAQSPRYKITEKSQAVAFWCDPISGHATLYWYRQILGQGPELLVQFQDESVVDDSQLPKDRFSAERLKGVDSTLKIQPAELGDSAMYLCASSLQRRNSYNEQFFGPGTRLTVL.

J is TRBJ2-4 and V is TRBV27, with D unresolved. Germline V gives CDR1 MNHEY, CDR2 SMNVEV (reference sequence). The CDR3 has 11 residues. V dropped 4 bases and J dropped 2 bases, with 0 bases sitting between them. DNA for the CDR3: TGTGCCAGCAGTTCCAAAAACATTCAGTACTTC. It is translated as CASSSKNIQYF.

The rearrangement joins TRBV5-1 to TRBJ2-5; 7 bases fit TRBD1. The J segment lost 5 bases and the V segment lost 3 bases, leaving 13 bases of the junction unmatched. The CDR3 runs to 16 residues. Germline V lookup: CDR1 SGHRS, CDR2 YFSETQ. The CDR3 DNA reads TGCGCCAGCAGCTCGGGGACGACAGGGAATAGTGAGACCCAGTACTTC. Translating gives CASSSGTTGNSETQYF.

CDR3 sequence reads: CASSPQGASGAEQYF. The CDR3 DNA sequence: TGTGCCAGCAGCCCACAGGGTGCGTCTGGTGCGGAGCAGTACTTC. The gene calls are TRBV7-9 and TRBJ2-7; D perhaps matches TRBD1 (6 bases). V lost 5 bases, J lost 7 bases, and 21 bases lay in between. This CDR3 has 15 amino acids. Germline lookup yields CDR1 SEHNR and CDR2 FQNEAQ (reference sequence).

The CDR3 nucleotides read TGTGCCAGCAGCTTCGGGACAGCCTATATGAACACTGAAGCTTTCTTT. Protein product: CASSFGTAYMNTEAFF. V and J are TRBV11-2 and TRBJ1-1, with 7 bases matching TRBD1. After removal of 3 bases from V and 0 bases from J, the junction contained 7 bases not matched to a gene. The CDR3 is 16 residues long. Germline V lookup: CDR1 SGHAT, CDR2 FQNNGV.

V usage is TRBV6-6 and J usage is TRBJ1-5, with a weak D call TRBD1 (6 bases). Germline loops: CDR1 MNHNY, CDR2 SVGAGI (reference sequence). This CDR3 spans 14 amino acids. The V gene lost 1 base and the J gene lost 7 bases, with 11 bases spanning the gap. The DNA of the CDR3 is TGTGCCAGCAGTTACTTGGCGGGGGGCCAGCCCCAGCATTTT. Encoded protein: CASSYLAGGQPQHF.

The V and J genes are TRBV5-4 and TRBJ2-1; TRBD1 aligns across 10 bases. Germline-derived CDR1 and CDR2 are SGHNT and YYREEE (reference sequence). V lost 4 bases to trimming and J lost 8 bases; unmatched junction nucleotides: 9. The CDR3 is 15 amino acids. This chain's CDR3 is CASSLGTGVGYEQFF. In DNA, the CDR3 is TGTGCCAGCAGCCTCGGGACAGGGGTTGGCTATGAGCAGTTCTTC.

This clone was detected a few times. The CDR3: CASSFSGSGGANVLTF. The CDR3 region has the DNA TGCGCCAGCAGCTTTTCGGGATCTGGTGGGGCCAACGTCCTGACTTTC. This sequence joins TRBV5-1 and TRBJ2-6; tentative D call: TRBD2 (5 bases). The CDR3 extends over 16 amino acids. Per the germline V gene, CDR1 is SGHRS and CDR2 is YFSETQ. The V end was cut by 2 bases, the J end by 3 bases, with 12 bases between.

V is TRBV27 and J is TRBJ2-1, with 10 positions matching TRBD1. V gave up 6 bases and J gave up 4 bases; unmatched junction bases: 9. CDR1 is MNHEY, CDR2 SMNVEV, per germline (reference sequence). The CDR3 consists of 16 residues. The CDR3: CASSTDRGLHYNEQFF. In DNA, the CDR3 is TGTGCCAGCAGCACTGACAGGGGGCTTCATTACAATGAGCAGTTCTTC.

CDR3: CASSLKAGGDYNEQFF. The CDR3 DNA is TGTGCCAGCAGCCTCAAAGCGGGAGGGGACTACAATGAGCAGTTCTTC. The chain recombines TRBV7-6 with TRBJ2-1, with 10 positions matching TRBD2. J was trimmed by 3 bases and V by 5 bases; bases with no gene match: 7. CDR3 length: 16 residues. Per the germline V gene, CDR1 is SGHVS and CDR2 is FNYEAQ.

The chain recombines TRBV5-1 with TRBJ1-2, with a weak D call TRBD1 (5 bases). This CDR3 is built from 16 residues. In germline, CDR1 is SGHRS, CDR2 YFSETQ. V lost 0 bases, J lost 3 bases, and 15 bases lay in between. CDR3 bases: TGCGCCAGCAGCTTGGCCTACCCTTTAGGGGACTATGGCTACACCTTC. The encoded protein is CASSLAYPLGDYGYTF.

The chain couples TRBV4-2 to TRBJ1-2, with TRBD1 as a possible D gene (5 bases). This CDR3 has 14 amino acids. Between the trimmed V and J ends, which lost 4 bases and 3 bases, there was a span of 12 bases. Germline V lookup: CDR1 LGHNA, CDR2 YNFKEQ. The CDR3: CASSLGPSDYGYTF. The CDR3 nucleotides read TGTGCCAGCAGCCTGGGGCCCAGCGACTATGGCTACACCTTC.

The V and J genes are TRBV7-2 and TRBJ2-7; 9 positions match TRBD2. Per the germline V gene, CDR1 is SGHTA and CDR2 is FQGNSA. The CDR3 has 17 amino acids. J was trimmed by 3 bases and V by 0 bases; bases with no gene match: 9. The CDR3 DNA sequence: TGTGCCAGCAGCTTAGCCTCGAGCGGGAGGAGAAACTACGAGCAGTACTTC. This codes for CASSLASSGRRNYEQYF.

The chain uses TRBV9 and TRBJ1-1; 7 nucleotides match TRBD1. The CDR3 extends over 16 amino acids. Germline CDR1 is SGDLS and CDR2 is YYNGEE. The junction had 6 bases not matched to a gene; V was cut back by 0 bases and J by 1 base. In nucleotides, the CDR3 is TGTGCCAGCAGCGTAGTAGAGACAGGGCAGAACACTGAAGCTTTCTTT. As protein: CASSVVETGQNTEAFF.

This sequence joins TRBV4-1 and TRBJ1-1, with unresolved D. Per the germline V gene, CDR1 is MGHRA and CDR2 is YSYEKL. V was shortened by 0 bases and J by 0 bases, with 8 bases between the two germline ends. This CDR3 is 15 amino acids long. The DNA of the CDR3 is TGCGCCAGCAGCCAAGATTGGCCAGTGAACACTGAAGCTTTCTTT. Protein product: CASSQDWPVNTEAFF.

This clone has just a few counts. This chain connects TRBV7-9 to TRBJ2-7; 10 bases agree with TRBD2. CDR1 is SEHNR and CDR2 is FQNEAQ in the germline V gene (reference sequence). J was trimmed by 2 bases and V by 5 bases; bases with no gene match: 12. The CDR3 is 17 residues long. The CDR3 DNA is TGTGCCAGCAGCCAACAGGGAGGTCTAGCGGGAGCCTACGAGCAGTACTTC. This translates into CASSQQGGLAGAYEQYF.

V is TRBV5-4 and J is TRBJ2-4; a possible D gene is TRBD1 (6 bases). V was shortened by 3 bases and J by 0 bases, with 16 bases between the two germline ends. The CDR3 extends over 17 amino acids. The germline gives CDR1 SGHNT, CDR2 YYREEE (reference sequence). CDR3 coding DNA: TGTGCCAGCAGCTCACGCCAGGGGAGCGCAGCCAAAAACATTCAGTACTTC. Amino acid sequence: CASSSRQGSAAKNIQYF.

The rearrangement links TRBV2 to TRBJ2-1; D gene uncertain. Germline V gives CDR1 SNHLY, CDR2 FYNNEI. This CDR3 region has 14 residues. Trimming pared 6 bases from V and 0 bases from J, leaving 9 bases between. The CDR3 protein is CASRGPSSYNEQFF. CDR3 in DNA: TGTGCCAGCAGAGGGCCCAGCTCCTACAATGAGCAGTTCTTC.

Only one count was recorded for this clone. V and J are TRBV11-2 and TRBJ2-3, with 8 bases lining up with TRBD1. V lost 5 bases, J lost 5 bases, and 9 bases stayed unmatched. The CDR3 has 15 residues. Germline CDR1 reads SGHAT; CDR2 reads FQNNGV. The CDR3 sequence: CASSRNQGAGDTQYF. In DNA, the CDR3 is TGTGCCAGCAGCCGGAACCAGGGGGCAGGAGATACGCAGTATTTT.

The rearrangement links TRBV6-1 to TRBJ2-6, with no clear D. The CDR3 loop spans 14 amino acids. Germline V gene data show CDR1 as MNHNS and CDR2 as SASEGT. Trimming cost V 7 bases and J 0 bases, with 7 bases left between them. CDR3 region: CASIKSSGANVLTF. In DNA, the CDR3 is TGTGCCAGCATAAAGAGCTCTGGGGCCAACGTCCTGACTTTC.

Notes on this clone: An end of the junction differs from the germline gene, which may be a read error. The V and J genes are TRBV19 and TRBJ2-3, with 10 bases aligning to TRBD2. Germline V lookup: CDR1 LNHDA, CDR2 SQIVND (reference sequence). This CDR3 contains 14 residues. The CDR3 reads CASSASGSTDTQYF. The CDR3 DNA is TGTGCCAGTAGTGCTAGCGGGAGCACGGATACGCAGTATTTT.

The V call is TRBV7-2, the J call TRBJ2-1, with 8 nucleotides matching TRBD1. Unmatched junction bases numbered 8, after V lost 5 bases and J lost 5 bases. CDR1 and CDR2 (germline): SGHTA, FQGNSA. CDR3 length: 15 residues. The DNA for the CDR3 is TGTGCCAGCAGCCCTCAGGGGGCGCTCAACAATGAGCAGTTCTTC. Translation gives CASSPQGALNNEQFF.

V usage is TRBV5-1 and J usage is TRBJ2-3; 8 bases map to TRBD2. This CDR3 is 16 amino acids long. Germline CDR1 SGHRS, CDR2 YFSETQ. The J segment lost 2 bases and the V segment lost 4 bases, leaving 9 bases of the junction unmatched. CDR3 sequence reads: CASSPSSSGHTDTQYF. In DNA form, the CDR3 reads TGCGCCAGCAGCCCGTCATCTAGCGGGCACACAGATACGCAGTATTTT.

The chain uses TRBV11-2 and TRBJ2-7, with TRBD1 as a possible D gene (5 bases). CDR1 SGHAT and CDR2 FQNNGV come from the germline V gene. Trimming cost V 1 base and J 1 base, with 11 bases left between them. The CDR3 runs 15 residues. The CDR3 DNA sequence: TGTGCCAGCAGCTTAGCTCAGGGTACTTCCTACGAGCAGTACTTC. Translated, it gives CASSLAQGTSYEQYF.

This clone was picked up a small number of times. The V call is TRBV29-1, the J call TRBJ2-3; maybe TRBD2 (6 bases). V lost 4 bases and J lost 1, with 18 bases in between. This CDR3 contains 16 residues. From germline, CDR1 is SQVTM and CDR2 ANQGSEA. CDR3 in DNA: TGCAGCGTTGGGGGGAGAGCTAGGAGGGGCACAGATACGCAGTATTTT. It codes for CSVGGRARRGTDTQYF.

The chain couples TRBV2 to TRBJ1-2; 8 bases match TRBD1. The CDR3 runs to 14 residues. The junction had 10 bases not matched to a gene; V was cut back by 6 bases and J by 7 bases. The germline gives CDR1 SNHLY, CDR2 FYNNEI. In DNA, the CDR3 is TGTGCCAGCAGACCCCGGGTCACAGGGGGTGGCTACACCTTC. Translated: CASRPRVTGGGYTF.